The next 12 T cell receptor beta chains were all read from a single sample in a study of tumor and adjacent non-tumor tissue in lung cancer. RNA was extracted from bulk tissue without any cell sorting. This non-tumor lung sample came from over 3 cm beyond the tumor edge. TCRbeta libraries were built with three rounds of nested PCR, modified from ARM-PCR. In TCRdb, the multiplex PCR reads were re-called with MiXCR into one record per CDR3 protein. The table includes approximately 68,000 distinct CDR3 sequences, about 77% detected once. Sequences were obtained from distant non-tumor lung tissue. These receptors all come from a man aged 55 to 69 with non-small cell lung cancer.

Points on this clonotype: The CDR3 ends on some other residue instead of the conserved phenylalanine or tryptophan, so this is likely a read error. The CDR3 DNA reads TGTGCCAGCAGCAAAGACACGTACCAAGGGAGCCAGTACTTA. Translating gives CASSKDTYQGSQYL. The chain recombines TRBV11-1 with TRBJ2-5; D is perhaps TRBD2 (5 bases). V was cut by 5 bases and J by 10 bases, with 20 bases left in between. Per germline, CDR1 SGHAT and CDR2 FQDESV (reference sequence). This CDR3 has 14 residues.

This clonotype occurred many times. The chain has TRBV12-5 and TRBJ1-2; no reliable D call. Germline lookup yields CDR1 LGHNT and CDR2 FRNRAP. The CDR3 contains 10 residues. V gave up 8 bases and J gave up 7 bases, with 8 bases separating them. The CDR3 protein is CASPRVGYTF. In DNA, the CDR3 is TGTGCTAGTCCACGGGTTGGCTACACCTTC.

This clonotype was detected only once. The chain couples TRBV4-2 to TRBJ2-1; no clear D gene. Germline CDR1 is LGHNA and CDR2 is YNFKEQ. Trimming removed 4 bases from V and 13 bases from J, with 23 bases in between. The CDR3 contains 15 residues. DNA of the CDR3: TGTGCCAGCAGCCCAACATACGAAGTAGCCAATAAACAGTTCTTC. The encoded protein is CASSPTYEVANKQFF.

A note on this clonotype: At one boundary the junction diverges from the germline segment, which might be a read error. This chain connects TRBV15 to TRBJ2-5, with D perhaps being TRBD1 or TRBD2 (5 bases each). The CDR3 has 16 residues. The germline gives CDR1 LNHNV, CDR2 YYDKDF (reference sequence). CDR3 loop: CATGDWDLGHVETQYF. The CDR3 region has the DNA TGCGCCACCGGCGATTGGGACCTCGGTCATGTGGAGACCCAGTACTTC.

The chain links TRBV5-5 to TRBJ1-6, with 9 positions matching TRBD1. The CDR3 has 17 residues. Germline lookup yields CDR1 SGHKS and CDR2 YYEKEE (reference sequence). This CDR3 reads CVNSLSGDRVYNSPLHF. The CDR3 bases are TGTGTCAACAGCTTGAGCGGGGACAGGGTGTATAATTCACCCCTCCACTTT.

Points on this clonotype: Germline is not matched at one junction end, which may reflect a read error. The gene calls are TRBV6-5 and TRBJ2-5; D gene uncertain. The CDR3 is made up of 15 amino acids. Germline CDR1 is MNHEY and CDR2 is SVGAGI. CDR3 nucleotide sequence: TGTTCCAGTAGTCCTAACCCGGACCTCAGGGAGACCCAGTACTTC. As protein: CSSSPNPDLRETQYF.

As for this clonotype: The germline gene is not matched at one end of the junction; a read error may be the cause. CDR3 region: CACSPIEREPGDTHCF. The CDR3 DNA sequence: TGTGCCTGCAGCCCTATCGAGCGGGAGCCGGGAGATACGCACTGTTTT. The chain links TRBV5-4 to TRBJ2-3; 8 bases are shared with TRBD2. CDR3 length: 16 amino acids. The V gene's germline CDR1 is SGHNT and CDR2 YYREEE (reference sequence).

A remark on this clonotype: A read error is possible here, since a much larger clone lies one base away. This chain links TRBV28 with TRBJ2-5; 11 nucleotides match TRBD2. The length of the CDR3 is 13 residues. Germline CDR1 MDHEN, CDR2 SYDVKM. CDR3 residues: CPSSLWTSGLQYF. CDR3 DNA: TGTCCCAGCAGTTTATGGACTAGCGGGTTACAGTACTTC.

On this clonotype itself: A read error may account for a junction end that differs from germline. V is TRBV7-8 and J is TRBJ1-5; TRBD1 agrees at 7 bases. The CDR3 contains 16 residues. Germline CDR1 and CDR2: SGHVS and FQNEAQ. CDR3 sequence reads: CASSLAWRGRTKPQHF. The CDR3 DNA is TGTGCAAGCAGCTTAGCGTGGAGGGGGCGCACTAAGCCCCAGCATTTT. The full variable domain, its missing parts supplied by reference TRBV7-8 and TRBJ1-5, is GAGVSQSPRYKVAKRGQDVALRCDPISGHVSLFWYQQALGQGPEFLTYFQNEAQLDKSGLPSDRFFAERPEGSVSTLKIQRTQQEDSAVYLCASSLAWRGRTKPQHFGDGTRLSIL.

On this clonotype itself: One junction end does not reproduce the germline sequence, and a read error may be involved. The CDR3 bases are TGCGCCAGCAGCCGATCCCCCGTTGGAGCGGCTGACCACAACGAGCAGTTCTTC. Amino acid sequence: CASSRSPVGAADHNEQFF. The chain joins TRBV4-1 to TRBJ2-1; the D gene is possibly TRBD2 (5 bases). This CDR3 has 18 residues. Germline lookup yields CDR1 MGHRA and CDR2 YSYEKL.

The chain has TRBV6-5 and TRBJ1-5; D may be TRBD1 (5 bases). Germline CDR1 and CDR2: MNHEY and SVGAGI. The CDR3 is 14 amino acids. The V end was cut by 7 bases, the J end by 5 bases, with 15 bases between. CDR3 in DNA: TGTGCCAGCACTTATTCGAGGGGTGATCAGCCCCAGCATTTT. Translating gives CASTYSRGDQPQHF.

As concerns this clonotype: The junction does not match germline at one end; this may be a read error. The V and J genes are TRBV12-3 or TRBV12-4 and TRBJ1-1; possibly TRBD1 for D (6 bases). The CDR3 extends over 13 amino acids. Here the CDR3 DNA reads TGTGCCAACAGTTTCGGGGGGCCCACTGAAGCTTTCTTC. As protein: CANSFGGPTEAFF.